This T cell receptor (beta chain) was identified during a study of T cell responses to AZD1222 COVID-19 vaccine. This clone was picked up a small number of times. The antigen is not known. TCRdb keeps only in-frame clones here, not all; method: immunoSEQ multiplex PCR. The sample lists approximately 90,000 clones, 86% occurring once. Whole-study results and caveats: Spike-specific TCR breadth and depth rose after two AZD1222 doses. CD4 TCRs covered the whole spike, strongest at regions 160-218 and 743-854. Donors in the cohort were predominantly white British and more often female, and clonal diversity was possibly underestimated. Baseline antibody screening turned up just six or seven seropositive AZD1222 recipients.

Looked up from germline, CDR1 is SGHAT and CDR2 is FQNNGV. The ends lost 5 bases at V and 2 bases at J; junction bases unmatched: 6. The CDR3 runs 15 residues. This sample comprised peripheral blood, obtained on day 0 of AZD1222 vaccination. The clonotype originates from an adult in good health. The chain employs TRBV11-2 and TRBJ2-4; 7 bases map to TRBD1. CDR3 DNA sequence: TGTGCCAGCAGCCCCCTGACAGGGCCCAAAAACATTCAGTACTTC. It codes for CASSPLTGPKNIQYF.